The 23 T cell receptor beta chains listed next were all sequenced from one sample in a study of blood T cells in healthy people across ages. Primed by a sample-barcoded 5' primer and a J-beta primer mix, a second PCR proceeded for about 7 to 12 cycles. One entry per CDR3 protein results from TCRdb running MiXCR on the 5' RACE reads. Found here are around 800,000 distinct CDR3 sequences, around 43% of them singletons; the top ten hold about a fifth. The sample consisted of blood. These receptors came from a man aged 55-75 years in good health.

In this sample, this clonotype turned up a few times. The chain combines TRBV7-2 with TRBJ2-7; 9 positions match TRBD2. In germline, CDR1 is SGHTA, CDR2 FQGNSA. The J segment lost 12 bases and the V segment lost 4 bases, leaving 13 bases of the junction unmatched. This CDR3 is built from 14 residues. The CDR3, as DNA: TGTGCCAGCAGCTCGTTCCGTGGCGGGGGGGCCTTGTACTTC. It translates to CASSSFRGGGALYF.

CDR3 sequence (DNA): TGTGCCAGCAGCAACCAGGGCACTGAAGCTTTCTTT. This translates into CASSNQGTEAFF. This chain links TRBV12-3 or TRBV12-4 with TRBJ1-1; possibly TRBD1 for D (5 bases). The V end was cut by 6 bases, the J end by 4 bases, with 9 bases between. The length of the CDR3 is 12 residues.

This clonotype was detected ten times or more. V gene TRBV20-1 combines with J gene TRBJ1-2, with TRBD1 identical over 9 bases. The V gene end was trimmed by 6 bases and the J gene end by 5 bases; junction bases not matched to a gene: 7. Germline V gives CDR1 DFQATT, CDR2 SNEGSKA (reference sequence). CDR3 length: 13 residues. The CDR3 nucleotides are TGCAGTGCAACAGGGGGCGTCCAGTATGGCTACACCTTC. Translating gives CSATGGVQYGYTF.

The chain joins TRBV7-2 to TRBJ1-2; D might be TRBD1 (5 bases). Germline CDR1 is SGHTA and CDR2 is FQGNSA. The CDR3 loop spans 16 amino acids. The V gene lost 6 bases and the J gene lost 4 bases, with 21 bases spanning the gap. Written as DNA, the CDR3 is TGTGCCAGCAGTCCCGAAACAGGAAATATGGTCTATGGCTACACCTTC. Translation: CASSPETGNMVYGYTF.

In this sample, this clonotype turned up many times. This CDR3 reads CSAAITWEETQYF. The CDR3 DNA reads as TGCAGTGCTGCGATCACCTGGGAAGAGACCCAGTACTTC. This rearrangement joins TRBV20-1 to TRBJ2-5; no firm D call. This CDR3 has 13 amino acids. CDR1 DFQATT and CDR2 SNEGSKA come from the germline V gene (reference sequence). V was trimmed by 5 bases and J by 3 bases, leaving 13 bases between them.

In its sample, this clonotype was seen many times. The V gene is TRBV4-3, the J gene TRBJ2-5; D is tentatively TRBD1 or TRBD2 (5 bases each). The CDR3 extends over 13 amino acids. Trimming removed 4 bases from V and 0 bases from J, with 6 bases in between. From germline, CDR1 is LGHNA and CDR2 YSLEER. The CDR3 bases are TGCGCCAGCAGCCGGGACCACCAAGAGACCCAGTACTTC. It yields the protein CASSRDHQETQYF.

The CDR3 region has the DNA TGTGCCAGCGGGGTCTACTACGAGCAGTACTTC. This translates into CASGVYYEQYF. The chain links TRBV6-2 or TRBV6-3 to TRBJ2-7; D remains ambiguous. Germline CDR1 and CDR2: MNHEY and SVGEGT. V lost 8 bases and J 3 bases, leaving 8 bases between the germline ends. The CDR3 sequence is 11 residues long.

This chain joins TRBV20-1 and TRBJ2-7; the D gene is possibly TRBD2 (5 bases). Germline assignment: CDR1 DFQATT and CDR2 SNEGSKA (reference sequence). V was pared by 0 bases and J by 7 bases, with 19 bases between. This CDR3 contains 15 residues. The CDR3 loop reads CSARDPRQSGREQYF. CDR3 coding DNA: TGCAGTGCTAGAGATCCGCGGCAGTCGGGAAGGGAGCAGTACTTC.

This sequence joins TRBV11-2 and TRBJ2-7, with 9 bases identical to TRBD2. The CDR3 has 13 amino acids. The germline V gene has CDR1 SGHAT and CDR2 FQNNGV. Trimming took 5 bases from V and 7 from J; bases not matched to a gene: 6. CDR3 sequence reads: CASSAGGGEEQYF. The CDR3 coding sequence is TGTGCCAGCAGCGCTGGCGGGGGGGAAGAGCAGTACTTC.

CDR3 protein: CASSPRSGDQETQFF. The CDR3 bases are TGTGCCAGCAGCCCAAGGTCGGGAGACCAAGAGACCCAGTTCTTC. The chain recombines TRBV7-2 with TRBJ2-1; weak D call: TRBD2 (6 bases). Trimming removed 5 bases from V and 13 bases from J, with 24 bases in between. Germline values: CDR1 SGHTA, CDR2 FQGNSA. The CDR3 is made up of 15 amino acids.

The chain joins TRBV24-1 to TRBJ2-1, with D possibly TRBD1 on 5 matching bases. The CDR3 totals 14 residues. In germline, CDR1 is KGHDR, CDR2 SFDVKD. The V and J ends lost 4 bases and 5 bases respectively, with 11 bases between them. The CDR3 loop is CATSDPDTNNEQFF. For the CDR3, the DNA is TGTGCCACCAGTGACCCGGACACCAACAATGAGCAGTTCTTC.

J is TRBJ2-3 and V is TRBV20-1, with a weak D call TRBD2 (6 bases). Germline assignment: CDR1 DFQATT and CDR2 SNEGSKA (reference sequence). The V end lost 5 bases, the J end lost 5 bases, and 20 bases lay between the germline ends. The CDR3 totals 15 residues. Here the CDR3 reads CSALRLRGEGDTQYF. The CDR3 DNA is TGCAGTGCTCTTCGCTTGCGCGGGGAAGGAGATACGCAGTATTTT.

V gene TRBV12-3 or TRBV12-4 combines with J gene TRBJ2-3; no clear D gene. CDR3 length: 12 residues. V lost 3 bases and J lost 6, with 7 bases in between. CDR3 nucleotides: TGTGCCAGCAGTTTCTCCCACGATACGCAGTATTTT. Its protein is CASSFSHDTQYF.

The chain recombines TRBV12-3 or TRBV12-4 with TRBJ2-7; the D call may be TRBD1 or TRBD2 (5 bases each). The CDR3 is 14 amino acids. The V end was cut by 0 bases, the J end by 6 bases, with 12 bases between. DNA for the CDR3: TGTGCCAGCAGTTTAGCGGGGGTGTTCTCCGAGCAGTACTTC. This translates into CASSLAGVFSEQYF.

The genes are TRBV29-1 and TRBJ2-1; 13 positions agree with TRBD2. The CDR3 loop spans 15 amino acids. Unmatched junction bases numbered 7, after V lost 1 base and J lost 10 bases. Looked up from germline, CDR1 is SQVTM and CDR2 is ANQGSEA. This CDR3 reads CSVEAGTSGVEEQFF. In nucleotides, the CDR3 is TGCAGCGTTGAAGCCGGGACTAGCGGGGTTGAGGAGCAGTTCTTC.

The chain recombines TRBV7-9 with TRBJ2-5; D perhaps matches TRBD1 (5 bases). V shed 8 bases and J shed 5 bases, with 15 bases lying between them. The CDR3 contains 13 residues. In germline, CDR1 is SEHNR, CDR2 FQNEAQ (reference sequence). The CDR3 DNA is TGTGCCAGCCGATCAGGGTCTCTGGAGACCCAGTACTTC. Translation: CASRSGSLETQYF.

CDR3 amino acids: CASSSGLFHEQYF. The CDR3 region has the DNA TGTGCCAGCAGTTCGGGACTATTTCACGAGCAGTACTTC. The chain combines TRBV27 with TRBJ2-4; 7 nucleotides match TRBD2. The J call may be incorrect, as the DNA end agrees better with TRBJ2-7. Germline CDR1 reads MNHEY; CDR2 reads SMNVEV (reference sequence). The CDR3 is made up of 13 amino acids.

The rearrangement joins TRBV10-1 to TRBJ2-1, with 12 positions matching TRBD2. Germline assignment: CDR1 WNHNN and CDR2 SYGVQD (reference sequence). The CDR3 spans 14 residues. V was pared by 8 bases and J by 14 bases, with 13 bases of the junction left unmatched. CDR3 amino acids: CASLRTSGVFGKFF. CDR3 bases: TGCGCCAGCCTGAGGACTAGCGGGGTGTTTGGGAAGTTCTTC.

The sample holds a few counts of this clonotype. This chain joins TRBV20-1 and TRBJ1-2, with 11 bases identical to TRBD1. The CDR3 extends over 13 amino acids. Germline-derived CDR1 and CDR2 are DFQATT and SNEGSKA (reference sequence). The V segment lost 7 bases and the J segment 8 bases; nucleotides outside the gene matches: 9. Here the CDR3 DNA reads TGCAGTGTAACGGACAGGGGGCGACGGGGCTACACCTTC. Protein sequence: CSVTDRGRRGYTF.

The chain combines TRBV20-1 with TRBJ2-5; the D gene is possibly TRBD2 (5 bases). Matching the DNA end better, TRBJ2-7 makes the J call doubtful. From germline, CDR1 is DFQATT and CDR2 SNEGSKA (reference sequence). The CDR3 is made up of 15 amino acids. CDR3 DNA sequence: TGCAGTGCTAGTAATCCGGCCAGCGGATACGACGAGCAGTACTTC. Its translation: CSASNPASGYDEQYF.

The chain uses TRBV29-1 and TRBJ2-3; possibly TRBD2 for D (5 bases). The CDR3 extends over 15 amino acids. Germline V gives CDR1 SQVTM, CDR2 ANQGSEA. The germline V and J ends were trimmed by 1 base and 4 bases, with 15 bases remaining between them. The CDR3, as DNA: TGCAGCGTTGAAGCCCGCTTCCGGGGTCCAGATACGCAGTATTTT. Its protein is CSVEARFRGPDTQYF.

This sequence joins TRBV7-2 and TRBJ1-1; D is unresolved. The CDR3 has 16 amino acids. The germline CDR1 and CDR2 sequences are SGHTA and FQGNSA. With 2 bases removed from V and 4 bases from J, the gap between germline ends came to 17 bases. The CDR3 region has the DNA TGTGCCAGCAGCTTATGGACGGGAGGTGGGAGCACTGAAGCTTTCTTT. This gives the protein CASSLWTGGGSTEAFF.

As to this clonotype: The junction differs from germline at one of its ends, possibly a read error. The gene calls are TRBV20-1 and TRBJ2-3; possible D gene TRBD1, 5 bases. The CDR3 is made up of 16 amino acids. Germline assignment: CDR1 DFQATT and CDR2 SNEGSKA (reference sequence). The CDR3 protein is CSARASRQLITATQYF. The CDR3 region has the DNA TGCAGTGCTAGAGCGTCGCGACAGCTCATCACAGCTACGCAGTATTTT.